This T cell receptor beta chain derives from a study of siplizumab effects on memory and regulatory T cells. Study outcomes and limitations: Most alloreactive clones went unmapped to unstimulated subsets; only a minor fraction mapped. The alloresponse seemed to draw substantially on naive T cells, which appeared more diverse than memory cells.

A few donor pairs also had unstimulated CD4+ and CD8+ naive and memory subsets sequenced. Per-sample assaying covered 95,000 to 100,000 TCR templates. TCRdb's table, derived via immunoSEQ multiplex PCR, lists solely in-frame clones and lacks some. The sample has roughly 40,000 clones, roughly 90% seen once; the top ten hold less than 0.3%. Only a few counts were recorded for this clone. Its matching antigen is unknown. V lost 8 bases to trimming and J lost 10 bases, with 5 bases between them. This CDR3 region has 8 residues. Germline V gene lookup returns CDR1 MDHEN and CDR2 SYDVKM. The chain employs TRBV28 and TRBJ1-2; the D is unclear. Sequenced material: naive CD4+ T cells sorted from blood. The origin of this receptor is a human donor in good health. CDR3 residues: CASPAYTF. For the CDR3, the DNA is TGTGCCAGCCCCGCCTACACCTTC.